This entry features one T cell receptor (beta chain) sequence. This clone is a singleton in its sample. The antigen this receptor binds is unknown. The junction does not match germline at one end; this may be a read error. Counted from cysteine to phenylalanine, this CDR3 has 11 amino acids. Just the 33-base CDR3 DNA is kept, in frame starting at base 1. CDR1 and CDR2 are read off the germline V gene as SNHLY and FYNNEI. Collaborating institutions collected whole blood in K2EDTA tubes following their own protocols. Collaborator samples were shipped for TCRbeta analysis as frozen whole blood, isolated PBMCs, or DNA extracted from either sample type. The immunoSEQ Assay, a bias-controlled multiplex PCR, was used to amplify TCRbeta CDR3 regions from genomic DNA. Per the source publication's procedure: Within the assay, amplification of reference gene primers was used to estimate how many nucleated cells each sample contained. To quantify the absolute abundance of each unique TCRbeta CDR3 rearrangement, sequence reads were collapsed and filtered. Productive Simpson clonality was computed per sample as the square root of Simpson's diversity index over productive rearrangements. The source is immuneACCESS, and TCRdb retained only in-frame sequences with V and J called. Part of the clones is not carried over; for the studies checked, unresolved V genes explain less than half of this, and the remainder is unexplained. The V and J calls and clone size were taken over from that table, and D and trimming were inferred from the DNA. For this sample there are about 52,000 clones; roughly 87% appear just once. The ten largest clones represent about 15% of the sample.

This entry comes from a study of blood T cell repertoires in COVID-19 (dated by TCRdb to the early 2020s). Describing the broader study: Samples covering the acute and convalescent phases of COVID-19 were provided by collaborators in the United States, Italy and Spain. Subjects who had been exposed to COVID-19, were actively infected with it, or had recovered from it provided the deeply sampled blood TCRbeta repertoires that made up the dataset. The sample metadata nearly always contained a de-identified subject ID, COVID-19 status, age in years and sex. The material from the prospective study consisted of cDNA or gDNA derived from T cells, B-cell-depleted T cells, or PBMCs. Samples were obtained from the ongoing ImmuneRACE study (first 160 participants) and from over a thousand subjects provided by 6 global collaborators. Where available, HLA class I and class II types were obtained from metadata supplied by the sample provider rather than from assay-based typing. The repertoires were released in a freely available public database meant as a resource for research on the immune response to SARS-CoV-2. General study outcomes and caveats: Clinical and demographic metadata were provided uncurated, with the amount varying by source and participant.

Sequenced sample: peripheral blood. The clonotype was recovered from a human donor with active COVID-19. The donor label of this sample is uncertain. Recombination connected TRBV2 to TRBJ1-2, and 8 bases in between align with TRBD1. The nucleotide sequence reads TGTGCCAGCAGTGAGGGGGACAGGTCCTCCTTC. This yields the protein CASSEGDRSSF.